This T cell receptor (beta chain) was identified in a study of T cell repertoires in cytomegalovirus infection. Study-level background: Recently identified HLA-C-restricted CMV epitopes were used, and well-studied HLA-B-restricted CMV epitopes were used as well.

TCRdb used MiXCR to reprocess the reads, holding one entry per CDR3 protein. The sample carries tens of thousands of distinct CDR3 sequences, about 24% recorded once. With regard to this clonotype: Its antigen is still unknown.

The CDR3 consists of 15 residues. Trimming took off 3 bases at V and 5 bases at J, with 14 bases between the two ends. CDR1 is LNHDA, CDR2 SQIVND, per germline (reference sequence). Findings of the study overall: Clonotype analysis showed dominance of the ex vivo response by HLA-C-restricted CMV-specific TCR beta clonotypes. Identification of carriers of CMV plus the relevant HLA was achieved through cumulative public TCR beta family frequency.

Source: CD8+ T cells from cultured PBMCs, taken from culture after CMV antigen stimulation. The gene calls are TRBV19 and TRBJ2-1; D may be TRBD1 or TRBD2 (6 bases each). This receptor was taken from a human donor in good health (CMV status not recorded). Some clones in this sample may be carry-over from other donors' samples. The CDR3 is CASSMGGFAHNEQFF. CDR3 sequence (DNA): TGTGCCAGTAGTATGGGGGGCTTTGCCCACAATGAGCAGTTCTTC.